Below, one T cell receptor (beta chain) is given with its context. Its recognized antigen is unknown. There are no base qualities to consult, and no much larger clone falls within one base. V gives up 4 bases and J gives up 10 bases, and the segment between their germline ends measures 13 bases. CDR1 and CDR2, per the germline V gene (reference sequence), are DFQATT and SNEGSKA. The CDR3 starts with the cysteine, ends with the phenylalanine, and has 11 residues. CDR3 DNA only is kept here, 33 bases in frame from base 1. These data come from a study of T cell changes during pregnancy in multiple sclerosis (dated by TCRdb to the late 2010s). With regard to the full study: The study examined how the T cell repertoire changed over the course of pregnancy in women with multiple sclerosis.

The library came from the immunoSEQ multiplex PCR assay. TCRdb took this table from immuneACCESS and kept in-frame rearrangements with V and J called. Such tables lack part of the clones; where checked against another copy, unresolved V genes explain under half of the gap, and the rest is unexplained. The sample yields 55,000 to 85,000 clones; around nine tenths were counted once. The leading ten clones occupy roughly 1.9% of the sample. Sequenced here: peripheral blood, sampled in the second trimester of pregnancy. The clonotype originates from a female donor with multiple sclerosis, enrolled in a pregnancy study. The V and J segments used are TRBV20-1 and TRBJ1-1; confidence is insufficient to name the D gene. The CDR3 protein: CSAKSVFGAFF. The DNA sequence follows: TGCAGTGCTAAGAGTGTTTTCGGAGCTTTCTTT.